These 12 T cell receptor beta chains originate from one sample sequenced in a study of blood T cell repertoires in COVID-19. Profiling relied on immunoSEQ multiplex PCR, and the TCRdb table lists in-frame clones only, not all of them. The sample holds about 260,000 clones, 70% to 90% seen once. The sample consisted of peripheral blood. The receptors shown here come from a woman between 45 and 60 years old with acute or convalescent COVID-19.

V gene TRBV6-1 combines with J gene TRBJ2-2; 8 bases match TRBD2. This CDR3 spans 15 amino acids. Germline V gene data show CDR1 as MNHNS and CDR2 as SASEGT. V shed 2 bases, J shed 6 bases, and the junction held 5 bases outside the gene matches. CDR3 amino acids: CASSESGGRSGELFF. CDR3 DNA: TGTGCCAGCAGTGAATCGGGCGGGAGGTCCGGGGAGCTGTTTTTT.

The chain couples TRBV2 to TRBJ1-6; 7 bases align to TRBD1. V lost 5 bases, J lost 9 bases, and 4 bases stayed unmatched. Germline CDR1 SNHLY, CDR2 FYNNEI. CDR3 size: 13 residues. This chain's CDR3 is CASSWDSSSPLHF. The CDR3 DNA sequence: TGTGCCAGCAGTTGGGACAGTAGTTCACCCCTCCACTTT.

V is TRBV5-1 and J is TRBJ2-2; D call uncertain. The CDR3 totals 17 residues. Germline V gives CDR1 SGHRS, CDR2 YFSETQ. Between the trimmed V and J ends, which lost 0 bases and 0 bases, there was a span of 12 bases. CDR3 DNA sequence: TGCGCCAGCAGCTTGGGGTCAAGCAGCGCGAACACCGGGGAGCTGTTTTTT. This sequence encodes CASSLGSSSANTGELFF. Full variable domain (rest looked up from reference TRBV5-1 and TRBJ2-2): KAGVTQTPRYLIKTRGQQVTLSCSPISGHRSVSWYQQTPGQGLQFLFEYFSETQRNKGNFPGRFSGRQFSNSRSEMNVSTLELGDSALYLCASSLGSSSANTGELFFGEGSRLTVL.

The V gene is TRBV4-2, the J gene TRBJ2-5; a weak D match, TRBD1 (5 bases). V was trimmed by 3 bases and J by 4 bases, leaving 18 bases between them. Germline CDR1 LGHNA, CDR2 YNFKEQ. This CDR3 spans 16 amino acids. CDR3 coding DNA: TGTGCCAGCAGCCAGACCCATCGGACACGCTTAGAGACCCAGTACTTC. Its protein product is CASSQTHRTRLETQYF.

CDR3 in amino acids: CASSQGQGTLEKLFF. CDR3 bases: TGTGCCAGCAGCCAAGGTCAGGGGACCCTTGAAAAACTGTTTTTT. The chain carries TRBV3-1 (or the pseudogene TRBV3-2) and TRBJ1-4, with D possibly being TRBD1 (6 bases). Germline V gene sequence: CDR1 LGHDT, CDR2 YNNKEL (reference sequence). V gave up 1 base and J gave up 7 bases, with 13 bases separating them. This CDR3 contains 15 residues.

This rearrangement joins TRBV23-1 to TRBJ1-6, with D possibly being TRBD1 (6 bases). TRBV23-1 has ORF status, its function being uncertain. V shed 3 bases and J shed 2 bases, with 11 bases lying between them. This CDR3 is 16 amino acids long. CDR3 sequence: CASSQSDSPYNSPLHF. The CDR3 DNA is TGCGCCAGCAGTCAGTCGGACAGCCCCTATAATTCACCCCTCCACTTT.

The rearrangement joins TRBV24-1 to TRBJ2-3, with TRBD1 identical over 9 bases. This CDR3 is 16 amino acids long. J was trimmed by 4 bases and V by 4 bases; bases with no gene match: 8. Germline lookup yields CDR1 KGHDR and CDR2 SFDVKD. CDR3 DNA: TGTGCCACCAGTGACCGGGGACAGGGAGGAGCAGATACGCAGTATTTT. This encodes CATSDRGQGGADTQYF.

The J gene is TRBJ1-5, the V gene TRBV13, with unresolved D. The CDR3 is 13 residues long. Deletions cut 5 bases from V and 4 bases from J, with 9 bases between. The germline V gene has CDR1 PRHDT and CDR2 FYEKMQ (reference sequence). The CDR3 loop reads CASSRSGNQPQHF. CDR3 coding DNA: TGTGCCAGCAGCCGTTCGGGGAATCAGCCCCAGCATTTT.

CDR3 protein: CASSLSWGLNEKLFF. The DNA of the CDR3 is TGTGCCAGCAGTTTATCGTGGGGCCTTAATGAAAAACTGTTTTTT. J is TRBJ1-4 and V is TRBV27; TRBD1 might be the D (5 bases). The CDR3 has 15 amino acids. V lost 0 bases and J lost 4, with 9 bases in between. Germline V gene lookup returns CDR1 MNHEY and CDR2 SMNVEV (reference sequence).

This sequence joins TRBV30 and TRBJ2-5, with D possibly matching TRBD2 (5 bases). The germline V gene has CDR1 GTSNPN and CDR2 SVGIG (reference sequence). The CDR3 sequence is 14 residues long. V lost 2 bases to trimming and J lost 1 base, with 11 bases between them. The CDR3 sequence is CAWSRGSGQETQYF. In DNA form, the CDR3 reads TGTGCCTGGAGTCGGGGTTCAGGCCAAGAGACCCAGTACTTC.

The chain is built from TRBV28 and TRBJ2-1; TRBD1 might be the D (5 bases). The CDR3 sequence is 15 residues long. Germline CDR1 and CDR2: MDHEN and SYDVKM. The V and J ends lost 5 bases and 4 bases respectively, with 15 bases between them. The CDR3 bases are TGTGCCAGCAGTCCAGACCAAGGACAATACAATGAGCAGTTCTTC. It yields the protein CASSPDQGQYNEQFF.

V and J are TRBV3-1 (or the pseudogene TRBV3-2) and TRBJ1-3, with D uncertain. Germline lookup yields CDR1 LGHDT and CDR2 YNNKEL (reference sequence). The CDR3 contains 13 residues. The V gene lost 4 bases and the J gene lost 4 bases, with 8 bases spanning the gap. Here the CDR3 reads CASSPSEGNTIYF. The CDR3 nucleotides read TGTGCCAGCAGCCCCTCGGAGGGAAACACCATATATTTT.